Shown below are 10 T cell receptor beta chains from a single sample sequenced in a study of vaccination and CD4 T cells after COVID-19. The treatment here: roughly nine-day PBMC culture with coronavirus spike peptide pools or control peptides (ViraFEST assay). These receptors have no identified antigens. The assay that was used to sequence DNA from cultured CD4+ T cells was the Oncomine TCR Beta short-read assay. Each CDR3 protein is one row after TCRdb ran MiXCR on the PCR reads. The sample lists 15,000 or so distinct CDR3 sequences, roughly 60% seen once, with about 13% in the top ten. Sample: CD4+ T cells from blood, cultured in vitro. The receptor source for this set is a human donor who had recovered from COVID-19.

This clonotype was recorded a few times. The chain couples TRBV2 to TRBJ1-2; D possibly corresponds to TRBD1 (6 bases). Trimming took off 3 bases at V and 4 bases at J, with 15 bases between the two ends. Germline CDR1 SNHLY, CDR2 FYNNEI. The CDR3 is made up of 15 amino acids. This chain's CDR3 is CASSDGQGTSYGYTF. The DNA for the CDR3 is TGTGCCAGCAGTGACGGCCAGGGGACTAGCTATGGCTACACCTTC.

The J gene is TRBJ2-1, the V gene TRBV18; no firm D call. V was clipped by 3 bases and J by 7 bases, with 10 bases between them. The CDR3 covers 13 residues. Germline CDR1 is KGHSH and CDR2 is LQKENI. This chain's CDR3 is CASSPIGLNEQFF. The CDR3 coding sequence is TGTGCCAGCTCACCCATTGGCCTGAATGAGCAGTTCTTC.

The chain joins TRBV5-5 to TRBJ1-5, with D uncertain. V gave up 4 bases and J gave up 7 bases, with 12 bases separating them. The CDR3 consists of 13 residues. The germline gives CDR1 SGHKS, CDR2 YYEKEE (reference sequence). CDR3 amino acids: CASSLRADQPQHF. The CDR3 nucleotides read TGTGCCAGCAGCCTTCGGGCGGACCAGCCCCAGCATTTT.

The chain joins TRBV6-5 to TRBJ2-5; tentative D call: TRBD2 (6 bases). Deletions cut 4 bases from V and 1 base from J, with 10 bases between. CDR3 length: 14 amino acids. CDR1 is MNHEY, CDR2 SVGAGI, per germline. The CDR3, as DNA: TGTGCCAGCAGTTGGGAGGCTGGCCAAGAGACCCAGTACTTC. It translates to CASSWEAGQETQYF.

The V gene is TRBV15, the J gene TRBJ2-1, with a weak D call TRBD2 (6 bases). This CDR3 has 15 amino acids. CDR1 and CDR2 from the germline V gene are LNHNV and YYDKDF (reference sequence). The germline V and J ends were trimmed by 0 bases and 1 base, with 7 bases remaining between them. CDR3 amino acids: CATSRDAGSYNEQFF. In DNA, the CDR3 is TGTGCCACCAGCAGAGACGCGGGATCCTACAATGAGCAGTTCTTC.

The chain employs TRBV28 and TRBJ1-3, with unresolved D. Trimming took 4 bases from V and 0 from J, leaving 7 bases between them. The length of the CDR3 is 14 residues. Germline assignment: CDR1 MDHEN and CDR2 SYDVKM. The CDR3 protein is CASSSRNSGNTIYF. The CDR3 nucleotides read TGTGCCAGCAGTTCCAGGAACTCTGGAAACACCATATATTTT.

The genes are TRBV27 and TRBJ2-3; D is uncertain. This CDR3 comprises 14 residues. Germline V gives CDR1 MNHEY, CDR2 SMNVEV (reference sequence). Deletions cut 2 bases from V and 0 bases from J, with 6 bases between. CDR3 sequence: CASSLTSSTDTQYF. Written as DNA, the CDR3 is TGTGCCAGCAGTTTAACGTCTAGCACAGATACGCAGTATTTT.

This chain uses TRBV7-2 with TRBJ2-1; D unclear. V was pared by 4 bases and J by 0 bases, with 13 bases between. Germline CDR1 and CDR2: SGHTA and FQGNSA. This CDR3 spans 16 amino acids. The CDR3 DNA follows: TGTGCCAGCAGCTCCGAATCAACACTCTCCTACAATGAGCAGTTCTTC. Protein: CASSSESTLSYNEQFF. Together with reference TRBV7-2 and TRBJ2-1, the CDR3 gives the full variable domain: GAGVSQSPSNKVTEKGKDVELRCDPISGHTALYWYRQSLGQGLEFLIYFQGNSAPDKSGLPSDRFSAERTGGSVSTLTIQRTQQEDSAVYLCASSSESTLSYNEQFFGPGTRLTVL.

The CDR3 DNA reads TGTGCCAGCAGCAAAGGCCCCCAGCATTTT. Residues: CASSKGPQHF. This sequence joins TRBV21-1 and TRBJ1-5. TRBV21-1 is designated a pseudogene. This CDR3 comprises 10 residues.

V gene TRBV6-1 combines with J gene TRBJ2-2; D remains unclear. CDR1 is MNHNS, CDR2 SASEGT, per germline. Trimming left V 7 bases short and J 0 bases short, with 9 bases between. The CDR3 has 14 amino acids. CDR3 region: CASTPTPNTGELFF. The CDR3 nucleotides are TGTGCCAGCACCCCGACACCGAACACCGGGGAGCTGTTTTTT.